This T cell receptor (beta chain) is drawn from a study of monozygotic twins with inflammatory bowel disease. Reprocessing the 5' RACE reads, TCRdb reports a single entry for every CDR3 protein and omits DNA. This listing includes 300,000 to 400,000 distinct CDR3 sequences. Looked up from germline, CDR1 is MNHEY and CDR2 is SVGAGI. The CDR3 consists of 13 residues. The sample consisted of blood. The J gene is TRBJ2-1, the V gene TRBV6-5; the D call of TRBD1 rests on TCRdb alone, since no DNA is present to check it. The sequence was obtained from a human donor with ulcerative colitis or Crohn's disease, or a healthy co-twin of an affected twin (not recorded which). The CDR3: CASSPTSGVEQFF.